This T cell receptor beta chain was identified in a study of response to subunit inactivated influenza vaccine. Study findings and constraints: A suggestion made by the authors is that each seasonal influenza vaccination recruits few new T cells.

TCRdb called the RT-PCR reads again in MiXCR, with one record for every CDR3 protein. Among about 300,000 distinct CDR3 sequences listed, 20% to 25% were seen once. Turning to this clonotype: Its antigen is unidentified.

CDR3 length: 15 residues. Looked up from germline, CDR1 is SGHTA and CDR2 is FQGNSA. With V trimmed by 4 bases and J by 4 bases, 4 bases remained unmatched. The sequencing used PBMCs from blood, collected about 20 months after vaccination. J is TRBJ2-3 and V is TRBV7-2; TRBD1 agrees at 11 bases. This TCR derives from a man between 45 and 75 years old who received an inactivated influenza vaccine. In DNA, the CDR3 is TGTGCCAGCAGCTCGAGGACAGGGGGCTCAGATACGCAGTATTTT. Translated: CASSSRTGGSDTQYF.